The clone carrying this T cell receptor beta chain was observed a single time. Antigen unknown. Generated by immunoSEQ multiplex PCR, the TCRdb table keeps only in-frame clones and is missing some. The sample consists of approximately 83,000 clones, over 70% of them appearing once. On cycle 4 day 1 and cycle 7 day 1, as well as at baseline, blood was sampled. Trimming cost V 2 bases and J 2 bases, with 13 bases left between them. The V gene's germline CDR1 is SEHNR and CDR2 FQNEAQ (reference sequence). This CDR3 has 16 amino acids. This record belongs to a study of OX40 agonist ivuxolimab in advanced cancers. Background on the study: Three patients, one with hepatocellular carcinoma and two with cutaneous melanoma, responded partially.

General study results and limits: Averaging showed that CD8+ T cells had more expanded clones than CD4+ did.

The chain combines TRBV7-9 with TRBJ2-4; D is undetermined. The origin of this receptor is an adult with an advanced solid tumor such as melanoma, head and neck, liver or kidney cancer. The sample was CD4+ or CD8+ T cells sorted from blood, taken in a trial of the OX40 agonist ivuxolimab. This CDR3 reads CASSLNTAGSKNIQYF. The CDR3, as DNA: TGTGCCAGCAGCTTAAATACGGCCGGGTCCAAAAACATTCAGTACTTC.